This T cell receptor (beta chain) came from a study of cytomegalovirus exposure and HLA in healthy donors. A multiplex PCR was run with 60 Vbeta primers and 13 Jbeta primers. Clones were read by immunoSEQ multiplex PCR, and TCRdb kept only the in-frame ones, dropping some. The sample lists roughly 120,000 clones; around 78% were seen once. J was trimmed by 2 bases and V by 7 bases; bases with no gene match: 15. Germline assignment: CDR1 MNHEY and CDR2 SMNVEV (reference sequence). CDR3 length equals 17 residues. Notes on this clone: The antigen remains unidentified.

Findings of the study overall: Sequencing probably produced one cluster of sequence variants that were highly shared. For presence/absence analyses, sequencing depth was assumed to be roughly uniform across donors.

The chain links TRBV27 to TRBJ2-7; 9 bases map to TRBD2. This clonotype was sampled from a woman aged 30 to 39 in good health and CMV-seropositive. The sample was PBMCs. The CDR3 loop is CASIGRAASGAPYEQYF. CDR3 coding DNA: TGTGCCAGCATCGGCAGGGCGGCTAGCGGGGCCCCCTACGAGCAGTACTTC.